Listed here is a single T cell receptor beta chain. What it recognizes is unknown. In germline, CDR1 is KGHSH, CDR2 LQKENI. CDR3 size: 15 residues. The V end lost 4 bases, the J end lost 4 bases, and 16 bases lay between the germline ends. Produced via immunoSEQ multiplex PCR; TCRdb's table is partial and in-frame only. The sample records about 150,000 clones, around 91% being singletons. This entry belongs to a study of T cell responses to AZD1222 COVID-19 vaccine. Study results and limitations: Regions 160-218 and 743-854 held dominance among vaccine-associated CD4 TCRs, which spanned spike. The study found Spike-specific TCR breadth and depth rose after two AZD1222 doses. Clonal diversity was possibly underestimated, and white British individuals and females predominated among donors.

The chain has TRBV18 and TRBJ1-2; perhaps TRBD1 as D (5 bases). This TCR came from an adult in good health. The material was peripheral blood, obtained on day 0 of AZD1222 vaccination. The CDR3: CASSLLDVGGYGYTF. CDR3 DNA: TGTGCCAGCTCACTCTTGGACGTCGGGGGCTATGGCTACACCTTC.